The next 18 T cell receptor beta chains were all read from a single sample in a study of shared clonotypes between healthy human individuals. The table came from immunoSEQ multiplex PCR; TCRdb's copy has only in-frame clones and leaves some out. The profile shows some 2 million clones, 95% of them singletons. Sequenced: naive CD4+ T cells sorted from blood. As to subset: CD45RA+ positively selected. These receptors all come from a man aged 18 to 30 in good health.

V usage is TRBV18 and J usage is TRBJ2-1; possibly TRBD2 for D (5 bases). Germline loops: CDR1 KGHSH, CDR2 LQKENI. The V gene lost 6 bases and the J gene lost 8 bases, with 17 bases spanning the gap. The CDR3 spans 14 residues. DNA of the CDR3: TGTGCCAGCTCCGCCGGGGTCCCGGCCGATGAGCAGTTCTTC. Its translation: CASSAGVPADEQFF.

The chain links TRBV29-1 to TRBJ2-3; no clear D gene. Trimming cost V 0 bases and J 0 bases, with 10 bases left between them. Germline V CDR1 and CDR2: SQVTM, ANQGSEA. CDR3 length: 15 amino acids. The CDR3 coding sequence is TGCAGCGTTGAAGATTACCCGGGCAGCACAGATACGCAGTATTTT. Its translation: CSVEDYPGSTDTQYF.

V gene TRBV19 combines with J gene TRBJ1-1; 7 nucleotides align to TRBD1. The germline gives CDR1 LNHDA, CDR2 SQIVND (reference sequence). V lost 3 bases to trimming and J lost 3 bases; unmatched junction nucleotides: 1. The CDR3 length is 13 residues. The CDR3 DNA reads TGTGCCAGTAGTATGGGACAGTACACTGAAGCTTTCTTT. It is translated as CASSMGQYTEAFF. The full variable domain, completed using reference TRBV19 and TRBJ1-1, is DGGITQSPKYLFRKEGQNVTLSCEQNLNHDAMYWYRQDPGQGLRLIYYSQIVNDFQKGDIAEGYSVSREKKESFPLTVTSAQKNPTAFYLCASSMGQYTEAFFGQGTRLTVV.

The chain links TRBV14 to TRBJ2-5, with TRBD2 as a possible D gene (6 bases). Germline values: CDR1 SGHDN, CDR2 FVKESK. Trimming stripped 3 bases from V and 7 bases from J, with 18 bases between. The CDR3 runs 15 residues. The CDR3 is CASSQSLGGSATQYF. The CDR3 coding sequence is TGTGCCAGCAGCCAGTCCCTCGGAGGGTCGGCGACCCAGTACTTC. Based on the CDR3 plus reference TRBV14 and TRBJ2-5, the full variable domain is EAGVTQFPSHSVIEKGQTVTLRCDPISGHDNLYWYRRVMGKEIKFLLHFVKESKQDESGMPNNRFLAERTGGTYSTLKVQPAELEDSGVYFCASSQSLGGSATQYFGPGTRLLVL.

The table lists this clone with a count of one. The chain combines TRBV11-1 with TRBJ2-7; D not resolved. CDR1 is SGHAT, CDR2 FQDESV, per germline (reference sequence). Trimming took off 4 bases at V and 3 bases at J, with 16 bases between the two ends. The CDR3 runs 15 residues. The CDR3 nucleotides read TGTGCCAGCAGCTACCTTGCTTGGGGAAACTACGAGCAGTACTTC. This sequence encodes CASSYLAWGNYEQYF. Together with reference TRBV11-1 and TRBJ2-7, the CDR3 gives the full variable domain: EAEVAQSPRYKITEKSQAVAFWCDPISGHATLYWYRQILGQGPELLVQFQDESVVDDSQLPKDRFSAERLKGVDSTLKIQPAELGDSAMYLCASSYLAWGNYEQYFGPGTRLTVT.

The gene calls are TRBV5-4 and TRBJ2-5; TRBD2 agrees at 7 bases. The CDR3 is made up of 15 amino acids. CDR1 and CDR2 (germline): SGHNT, YYREEE (reference sequence). Germline trimming cut 5 bases from V and 1 base from J; bases unmatched to any gene: 8. The CDR3 loop reads CASRGGRQSQETQYF. The CDR3 DNA reads TGTGCCAGCAGGGGGGGGAGACAGTCCCAAGAGACCCAGTACTTC.

Here the CDR3 DNA reads TGTGCCAGCAGCCCACCAGGACGGACTAGCGTCTCCTACGAGCAGTACTTC. It codes for CASSPPGRTSVSYEQYF. The chain recombines TRBV11-2 with TRBJ2-7; TRBD2 matches 9 bases. Germline assignment: CDR1 SGHAT and CDR2 FQNNGV. The CDR3 totals 17 residues. Trimming took 5 bases from V and 0 from J; bases not matched to a gene: 11.

The chain recombines TRBV6-5 with TRBJ1-6; 7 bases are shared with TRBD1. Losses at the gene ends were 0 bases for V and 9 bases for J; bases not matched to a gene: 8. Germline lookup yields CDR1 MNHEY and CDR2 SVGAGI. This CDR3 contains 16 residues. CDR3 sequence reads: CASSYSAGGMGSPLHF. The CDR3 nucleotides are TGTGCCAGCAGTTACTCGGCAGGGGGAATGGGTTCACCCCTCCACTTT.

Turning to this clone: Other DNA sequences within the sample encode an identical CDR3. This sequence joins TRBV30 and TRBJ1-1, with TRBD1 as a possible D gene (5 bases). Germline assignment: CDR1 GTSNPN and CDR2 SVGIG (reference sequence). The CDR3 loop spans 13 amino acids. V dropped 5 bases and J dropped 1 base, with 11 bases sitting between them. The DNA for the CDR3 is TGTGCCTGGGCCGGGACGGCGAACACTGAAGCTTTCTTT. Encoded protein: CAWAGTANTEAFF.

J is TRBJ2-1 and V is TRBV11-3, with 7 bases identical to TRBD1. After removal of 1 base from V and 4 bases from J, the junction contained 4 bases not matched to a gene. Germline V gene data show CDR1 as SGHNT and CDR2 as YENEEA. The length of the CDR3 is 15 residues. The CDR3 sequence is CASSLGDSVYNEQFF. The DNA for the CDR3 is TGTGCCAGCAGCTTAGGGGACAGCGTTTACAATGAGCAGTTCTTC.

This chain connects TRBV7-2 to TRBJ2-7, with D uncertain. V was shortened by 1 base and J by 0 bases, with 16 bases between the two germline ends. The CDR3 totals 17 residues. Germline V CDR1 and CDR2: SGHTA, FQGNSA. The CDR3 DNA sequence: TGTGCCAGCAGCTTAGATTTTCGGCGGCTGGCCTCCTACGAGCAGTACTTC. This encodes CASSLDFRRLASYEQYF.

The rearrangement links TRBV5-1 to TRBJ2-1, with TRBD2 identical over 7 bases. CDR1 is SGHRS and CDR2 is YFSETQ in the germline V gene. The CDR3 spans 15 residues. Germline trimming cut 1 base from V and 7 bases from J; bases unmatched to any gene: 8. The CDR3 region is CASSLLRESMNEQFF. The CDR3 nucleotides read TGCGCCAGCAGCTTGTTGCGGGAGAGTATGAATGAGCAGTTCTTC.

Only a few counts were recorded for this clone. V is TRBV2 and J is TRBJ2-7; no clear D gene. In germline, CDR1 is SNHLY, CDR2 FYNNEI. The V end lost 3 bases, the J end lost 2 bases, and 8 bases lay between the germline ends. This CDR3 is 13 amino acids long. The CDR3 loop reads CASSDSNAYEQYF. CDR3 bases: TGTGCCAGCAGTGACAGCAATGCCTACGAGCAGTACTTC.

This chain joins TRBV6-6 and TRBJ2-7, with TRBD1 as a possible D gene (6 bases). CDR3 size: 15 residues. Germline-derived CDR1 and CDR2 are MNHNY and SVGAGI (reference sequence). V gave up 2 bases and J gave up 2 bases, with 13 bases separating them. CDR3 in amino acids: CASSYAQGLAYEQYF. CDR3 coding DNA: TGTGCCAGCAGTTACGCCCAGGGGTTAGCCTACGAGCAGTACTTC.

As regards this clone: The sample carries other DNA sequences with the same CDR3. DNA for the CDR3: TGTGCCAGCTCACCCCCGGGACAGGGGGGGAATTCACCCCTCCACTTT. It translates to CASSPPGQGGNSPLHF. V gene TRBV18 combines with J gene TRBJ1-6, with TRBD1 matching 11 bases. Germline V lookup: CDR1 KGHSH, CDR2 LQKENI. The CDR3 covers 16 residues. The ends lost 3 bases at V and 7 bases at J; junction bases unmatched: 5.

The rearrangement uses TRBV30 and TRBJ1-6; tentatively, D is TRBD1 (5 bases). The CDR3 loop spans 13 amino acids. The germline V gene encodes CDR1 GTSNPN and CDR2 SVGIG (reference sequence). V was cut by 2 bases and J by 8 bases, with 10 bases left in between. The CDR3 here is CAWSPQEDSPLHF. The CDR3 nucleotides are TGTGCCTGGAGTCCACAGGAGGATTCACCCCTCCACTTT.

The V call is TRBV13, the J call TRBJ2-7, with 8 bases fitting TRBD2. The CDR3 length is 17 residues. Germline V gene lookup returns CDR1 PRHDT and CDR2 FYEKMQ (reference sequence). V lost 3 bases to trimming and J lost 0 bases; unmatched junction nucleotides: 10. In nucleotides, the CDR3 is TGTGCCAGCAGCTTCCGCCTTAGCGGGATAAACTCCTACGAGCAGTACTTC. Its translation is CASSFRLSGINSYEQYF.

Comment on this clone: One end of the junction is discordant with germline, which a read error may explain. This sequence joins TRBV7-9 and TRBJ2-3, with 8 bases fitting TRBD1. The CDR3 length is 15 residues. CDR1 is SEHNR, CDR2 FQNEAQ, per germline (reference sequence). Written as DNA, the CDR3 is TGTGCCAGCAGCTTAGCGGAGGTCGGAGCAGGGGGCGCTTTGTGG. It yields the protein CASSLAEVGAGGALW.